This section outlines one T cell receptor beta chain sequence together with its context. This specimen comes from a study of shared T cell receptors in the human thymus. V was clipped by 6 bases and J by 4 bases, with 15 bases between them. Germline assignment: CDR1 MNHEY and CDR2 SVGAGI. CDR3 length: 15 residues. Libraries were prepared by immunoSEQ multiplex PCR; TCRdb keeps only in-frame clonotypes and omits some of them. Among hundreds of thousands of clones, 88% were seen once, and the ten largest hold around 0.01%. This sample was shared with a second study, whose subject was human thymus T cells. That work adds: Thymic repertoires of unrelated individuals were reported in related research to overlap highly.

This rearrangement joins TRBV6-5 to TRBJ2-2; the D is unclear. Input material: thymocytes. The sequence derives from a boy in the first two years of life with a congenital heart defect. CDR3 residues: CASRMRLLFTGELFF. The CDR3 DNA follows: TGTGCCAGCAGAATGCGCTTGCTCTTCACCGGGGAGCTGTTTTTT.